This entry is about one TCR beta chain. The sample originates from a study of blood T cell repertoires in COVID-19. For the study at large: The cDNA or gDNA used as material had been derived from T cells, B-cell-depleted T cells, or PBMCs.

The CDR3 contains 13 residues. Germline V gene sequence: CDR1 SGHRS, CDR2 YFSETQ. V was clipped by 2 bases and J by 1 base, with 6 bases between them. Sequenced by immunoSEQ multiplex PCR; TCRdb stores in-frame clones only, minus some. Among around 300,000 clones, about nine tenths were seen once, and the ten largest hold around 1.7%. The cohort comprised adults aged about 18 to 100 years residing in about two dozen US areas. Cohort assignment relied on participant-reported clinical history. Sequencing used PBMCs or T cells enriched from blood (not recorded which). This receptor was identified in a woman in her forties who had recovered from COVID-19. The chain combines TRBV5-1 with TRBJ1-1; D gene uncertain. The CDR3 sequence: CASSFNRNTEAFF. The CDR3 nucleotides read TGCGCCAGCAGCTTTAACAGGAACACTGAAGCTTTCTTT.